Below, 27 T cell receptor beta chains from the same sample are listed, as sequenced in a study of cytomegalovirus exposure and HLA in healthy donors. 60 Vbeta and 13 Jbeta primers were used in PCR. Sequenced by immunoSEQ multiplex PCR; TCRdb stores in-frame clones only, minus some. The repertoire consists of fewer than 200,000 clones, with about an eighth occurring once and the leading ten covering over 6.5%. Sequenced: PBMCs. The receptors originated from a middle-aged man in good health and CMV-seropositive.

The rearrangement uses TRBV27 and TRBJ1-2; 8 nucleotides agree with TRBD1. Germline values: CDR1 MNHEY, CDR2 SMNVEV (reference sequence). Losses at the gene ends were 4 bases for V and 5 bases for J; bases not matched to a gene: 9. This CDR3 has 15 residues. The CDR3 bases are TGTGCCAGCAGTTCTAGACAGGGGCAAGTTTATGGCTACACCTTC. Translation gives CASSSRQGQVYGYTF.

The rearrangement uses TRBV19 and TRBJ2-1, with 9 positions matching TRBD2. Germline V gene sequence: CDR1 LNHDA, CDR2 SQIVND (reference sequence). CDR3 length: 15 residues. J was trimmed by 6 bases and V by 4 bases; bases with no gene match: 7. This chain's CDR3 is CASSKETSGINEQFF. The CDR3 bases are TGTGCCAGTAGTAAAGAGACTAGCGGTATCAATGAGCAGTTCTTC.

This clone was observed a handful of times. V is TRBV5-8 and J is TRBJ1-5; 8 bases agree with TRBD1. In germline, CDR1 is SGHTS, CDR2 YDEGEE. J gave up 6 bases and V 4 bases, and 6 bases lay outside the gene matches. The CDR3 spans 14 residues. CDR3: CASSNQGAGQPQHF. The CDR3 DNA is TGTGCCAGCAGCAACCAGGGGGCCGGTCAGCCCCAGCATTTT.

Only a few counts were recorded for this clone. DNA of the CDR3: TGTGCCAGCAGTGAATGGGAGGGGCGAAACATTCAGTACTTC. Translating gives CASSEWEGRNIQYF. This rearrangement joins TRBV6-1 to TRBJ2-4; the match to TRBD2 covers 7 bases. CDR3 length: 14 amino acids. Germline trimming cut 2 bases from V and 6 bases from J; bases unmatched to any gene: 4. Germline CDR1 is MNHNS and CDR2 is SASEGT.

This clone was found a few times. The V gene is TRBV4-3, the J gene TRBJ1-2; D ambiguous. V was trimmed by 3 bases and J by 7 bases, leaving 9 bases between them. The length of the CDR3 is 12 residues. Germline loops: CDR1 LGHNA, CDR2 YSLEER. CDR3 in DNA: TGCGCCAGCAGCCACCCAGGATTTGGCTACACCTTC. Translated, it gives CASSHPGFGYTF.

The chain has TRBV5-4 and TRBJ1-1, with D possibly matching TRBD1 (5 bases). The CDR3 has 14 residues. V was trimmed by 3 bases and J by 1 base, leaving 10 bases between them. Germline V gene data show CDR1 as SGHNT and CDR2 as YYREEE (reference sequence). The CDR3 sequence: CASSSADKNTEAFF. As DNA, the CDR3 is TGTGCCAGCAGCTCCGCGGACAAGAACACTGAAGCTTTCTTT.

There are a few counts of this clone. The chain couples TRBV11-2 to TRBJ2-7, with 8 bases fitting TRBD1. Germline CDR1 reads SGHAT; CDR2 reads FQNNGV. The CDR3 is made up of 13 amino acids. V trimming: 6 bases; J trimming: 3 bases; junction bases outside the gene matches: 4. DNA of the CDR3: TGTGCCAGCAGGATAGGGACAGGCTACGAGCAGTACGTC. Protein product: CASRIGTGYEQYV.

The DNA for the CDR3 is TGTGCCTGGAGTGTACGGAGGGGCAGCGACTATGGCTACACCTTC. Translating it yields CAWSVRRGSDYGYTF. This chain connects TRBV30 to TRBJ1-2; TRBD1 is a possible D gene (5 bases). The V end was cut by 0 bases, the J end by 3 bases, with 14 bases between. The CDR3 spans 15 residues. Germline loops: CDR1 GTSNPN, CDR2 SVGIG (reference sequence).

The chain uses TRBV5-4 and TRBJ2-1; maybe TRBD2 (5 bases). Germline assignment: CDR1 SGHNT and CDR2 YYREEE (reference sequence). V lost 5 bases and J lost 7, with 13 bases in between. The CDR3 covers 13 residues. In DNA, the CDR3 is TGTGCCAGCAGACCGGGGAGAGAGAATGAGCAGTTCTTC. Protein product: CASRPGRENEQFF.

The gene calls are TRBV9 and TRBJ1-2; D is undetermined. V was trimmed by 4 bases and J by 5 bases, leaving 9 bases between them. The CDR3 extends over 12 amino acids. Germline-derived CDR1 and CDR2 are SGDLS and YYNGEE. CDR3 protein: CASSTTGYGYTF. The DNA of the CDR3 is TGTGCCAGCAGCACGACTGGATATGGCTACACCTTC.

Here the CDR3 reads CATSRDPGNSNQPQHF. CDR3 nucleotides: TGTGCCACCAGCAGAGATCCGGGGAATAGCAATCAGCCCCAGCATTTT. This chain links TRBV15 with TRBJ1-5; no reliable D call. V lost 0 bases and J lost 0, with 9 bases in between. Germline CDR1 is LNHNV and CDR2 is YYDKDF (reference sequence). The CDR3 is made up of 16 amino acids.

This CDR3 reads CASSVGALGEGSPLHF. In DNA, the CDR3 is TGTGCCAGCAGCGTAGGGGCCTTAGGCGAAGGTTCACCCCTCCACTTT. V is TRBV9 and J is TRBJ1-6; no reliable D call. CDR3 length equals 16 residues. Germline CDR1 and CDR2: SGDLS and YYNGEE. Between the trimmed V and J ends, which lost 0 bases and 9 bases, there was a span of 16 bases. Drawing the rest from reference TRBV9 and TRBJ1-6, the complete variable domain is DSGVTQTPKHLITATGQRVTLRCSPRSGDLSVYWYQQSLDQGLQFLIQYYNGEERAKGNILERFSAQQFPDLHSELNLSSLELGDSALYFCASSVGALGEGSPLHFGNGTRLTVT.

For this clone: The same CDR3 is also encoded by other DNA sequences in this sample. The CDR3 nucleotides are TGTGCCAGCAGCCCCGACAGGGGAGGCTATGGCTACACCTTC. This gives the protein CASSPDRGGYGYTF. The chain recombines TRBV7-2 with TRBJ1-2; 8 bases fit TRBD1. This CDR3 has 14 residues. V gave up 5 bases and J gave up 4 bases; unmatched junction bases: 6. Germline V lookup: CDR1 SGHTA, CDR2 FQGNSA. The variable domain in full, completed from reference TRBV7-2 and TRBJ1-2, reads GAGVSQSPSNKVTEKGKDVELRCDPISGHTALYWYRQSLGQGLEFLIYFQGNSAPDKSGLPSDRFSAERTGGSVSTLTIQRTQQEDSAVYLCASSPDRGGYGYTFGSGTRLTVV.

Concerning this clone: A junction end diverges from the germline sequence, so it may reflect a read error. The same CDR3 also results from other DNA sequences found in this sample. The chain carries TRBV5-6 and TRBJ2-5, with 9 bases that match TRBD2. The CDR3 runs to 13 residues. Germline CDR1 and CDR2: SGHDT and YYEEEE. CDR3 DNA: TGCGCCAGCTCGGGACTAGCTAGGGAGACCCAGTACTTC. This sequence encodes CASSGLARETQYF.

CDR3 in amino acids: CASSLGASGSANTQYF. DNA of the CDR3: TGTGCCAGCAGCTTGGGGGCTAGCGGGTCAGCTAATACGCAGTATTTT. This rearrangement joins TRBV5-6 to TRBJ2-3, with TRBD2 matching over 8 bases. CDR1 and CDR2 from the germline V gene are SGHDT and YYEEEE. The CDR3 has 16 residues. Trimming cost V 0 bases and J 7 bases; bases outside gene matches: 10.

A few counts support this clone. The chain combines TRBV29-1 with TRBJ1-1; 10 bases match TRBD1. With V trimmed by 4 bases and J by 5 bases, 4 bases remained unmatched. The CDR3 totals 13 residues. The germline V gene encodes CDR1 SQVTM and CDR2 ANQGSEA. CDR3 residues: CSVGQGAGTEAFF. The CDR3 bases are TGCAGCGTTGGACAGGGGGCTGGGACTGAAGCTTTCTTT.

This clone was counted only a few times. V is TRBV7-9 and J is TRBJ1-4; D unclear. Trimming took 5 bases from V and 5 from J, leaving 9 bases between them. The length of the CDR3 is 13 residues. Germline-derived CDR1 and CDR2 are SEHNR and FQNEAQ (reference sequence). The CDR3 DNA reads TGTGCCAGCAGCCCCCGCGGAAATGAAAAACTGTTTTTT. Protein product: CASSPRGNEKLFF.

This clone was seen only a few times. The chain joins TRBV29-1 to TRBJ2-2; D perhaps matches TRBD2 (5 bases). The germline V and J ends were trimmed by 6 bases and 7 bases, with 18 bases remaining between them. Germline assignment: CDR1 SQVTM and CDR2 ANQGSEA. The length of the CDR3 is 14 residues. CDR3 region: CSVAPGTQRGELFF. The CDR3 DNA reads TGCAGCGTCGCTCCGGGAACCCAGCGCGGGGAGCTGTTTTTT.

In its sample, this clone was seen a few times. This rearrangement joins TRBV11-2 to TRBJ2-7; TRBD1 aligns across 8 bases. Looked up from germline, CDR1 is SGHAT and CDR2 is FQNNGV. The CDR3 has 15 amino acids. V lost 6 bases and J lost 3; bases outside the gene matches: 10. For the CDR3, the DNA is TGTGCCAGCAGGCGAGGACAAGGACAGGGCTACGAGCAGTACTTC. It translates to CASRRGQGQGYEQYF.

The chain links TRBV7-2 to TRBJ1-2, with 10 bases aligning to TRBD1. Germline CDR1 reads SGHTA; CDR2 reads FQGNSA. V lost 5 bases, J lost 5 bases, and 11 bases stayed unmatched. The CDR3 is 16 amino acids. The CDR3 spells CASSALTGGAGYGYTF. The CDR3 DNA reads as TGTGCCAGCAGCGCCCTGACAGGGGGCGCTGGGTATGGCTACACCTTC.

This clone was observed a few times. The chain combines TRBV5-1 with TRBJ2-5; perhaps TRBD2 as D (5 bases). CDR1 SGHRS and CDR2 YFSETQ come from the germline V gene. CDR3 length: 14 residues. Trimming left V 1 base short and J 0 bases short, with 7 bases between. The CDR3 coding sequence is TGCGCCAGCAGCTTGTCCGGGGACCAAGAGACCCAGTACTTC. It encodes CASSLSGDQETQYF.

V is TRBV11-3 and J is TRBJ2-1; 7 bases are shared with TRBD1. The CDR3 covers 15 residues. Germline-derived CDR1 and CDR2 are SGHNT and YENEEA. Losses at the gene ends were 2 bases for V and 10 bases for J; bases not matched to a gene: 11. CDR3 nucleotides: TGTGCCAGCAGCTTACTGACAGGGCGGTATGGAGAGCAGTTCTTC. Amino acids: CASSLLTGRYGEQFF. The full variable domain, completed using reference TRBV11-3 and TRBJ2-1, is EAGVVQSPRYKIIEKKQPVAFWCNPISGHNTLYWYLQNLGQGPELLIRYENEEAVDDSQLPKDRFSAERLKGVDSTLKIQPAELGDSAVYLCASSLLTGRYGEQFFGPGTRLTVL.

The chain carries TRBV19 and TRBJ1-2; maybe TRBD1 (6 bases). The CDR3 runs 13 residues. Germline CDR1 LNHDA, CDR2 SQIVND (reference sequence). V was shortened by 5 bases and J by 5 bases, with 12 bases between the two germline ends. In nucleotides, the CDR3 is TGTGCCAGTAGTGTACAGGGTGGGTATGGCTACACCTTC. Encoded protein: CASSVQGGYGYTF.

The CDR3 DNA reads TGTGCCAGCAGCCCTCGACCCTTGACAGGGGGAAACACCATATATTTT. It yields the protein CASSPRPLTGGNTIYF. The chain joins TRBV7-2 to TRBJ1-3, with 7 bases matching TRBD1. The junction had 11 bases not matched to a gene; V was cut back by 5 bases and J by 4 bases. Germline V CDR1 and CDR2: SGHTA, FQGNSA. The CDR3 has 16 amino acids.

The chain's CDR3 is CASNPITGGGPSPLHF. CDR3 DNA: TGTGCCAGCAATCCAATAACAGGGGGCGGGCCTTCACCCCTCCACTTT. The V and J genes are TRBV2 and TRBJ1-6, with TRBD1 matching over 9 bases. Germline trimming cut 7 bases from V and 9 bases from J; bases unmatched to any gene: 13. The CDR3 runs 16 residues. Germline assignment: CDR1 SNHLY and CDR2 FYNNEI.

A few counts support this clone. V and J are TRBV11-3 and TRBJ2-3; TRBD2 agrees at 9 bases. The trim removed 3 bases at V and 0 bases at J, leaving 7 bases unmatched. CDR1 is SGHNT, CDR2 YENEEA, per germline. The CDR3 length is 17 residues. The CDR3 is CASSFVKSGGSTDTQYF. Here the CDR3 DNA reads TGTGCCAGCAGCTTTGTTAAAAGCGGGGGGAGCACAGATACGCAGTATTTT.

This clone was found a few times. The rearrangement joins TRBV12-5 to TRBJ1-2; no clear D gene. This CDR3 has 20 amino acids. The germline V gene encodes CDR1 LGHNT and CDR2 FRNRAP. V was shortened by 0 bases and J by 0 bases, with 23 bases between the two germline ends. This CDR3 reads CASGLVLSKEQVRANYGYTF. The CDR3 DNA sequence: TGTGCTAGTGGTTTGGTCCTTTCTAAAGAGCAGGTTCGCGCTAACTATGGCTACACCTTC.